The 3 T cell receptor beta chains given below trace back to one sample, sequenced in a study of T cells in Graves' hyperthyroidism and ophthalmopathy. The TCR beta CDR3 regions underwent amplification using RNA transcripts as the source. In the first-round RT-PCR of the TCR CDR3, the HTBI primer set was used. TCRdb re-derived calls from the multiplex PCR reads in MiXCR, one entry per CDR3 protein. The sample shows about half a million distinct CDR3 sequences, about 16% of them seen only once. Sequencing was carried out using blood. The receptors stem from a woman aged 30 to 39 with Graves' ophthalmopathy.

In this sample, this clonotype turned up many times. The chain carries TRBV7-2 and TRBJ1-2, with a weak D call TRBD1 (5 bases). Trimming removed 5 bases from V and 4 bases from J, with 17 bases in between. CDR3 length equals 15 residues. Germline assignment: CDR1 SGHTA and CDR2 FQGNSA. This CDR3 is CASSHSGGWSYGYTF. CDR3 coding DNA: TGTGCCAGCAGCCACAGCGGGGGATGGAGCTATGGCTACACCTTC. Using reference TRBV7-2 and TRBJ1-2 for the parts outside the CDR3, the full variable domain is GAGVSQSPSNKVTEKGKDVELRCDPISGHTALYWYRQSLGQGLEFLIYFQGNSAPDKSGLPSDRFSAERTGGSVSTLTIQRTQQEDSAVYLCASSHSGGWSYGYTFGSGTRLTVV.

The rearrangement uses TRBV29-1 and TRBJ2-3; 10 bases agree with TRBD2. This CDR3 has 18 amino acids. The V and J ends lost 7 bases and 1 base, in that order; junction bases with no gene match: 17. Germline loops: CDR1 SQVTM, CDR2 ANQGSEA. CDR3 loop: CSAVTLAGESGRTDTQYF. CDR3 sequence (DNA): TGCAGCGCTGTAACCCTAGCGGGAGAGTCGGGACGCACAGATACGCAGTATTTT.

Details on this clonotype: Since a much larger clone is just one base distant, this may be a read error. The rearrangement links TRBV7-2 to TRBJ2-7, with a tentative D call TRBD1 (6 bases). Deletions cut 7 bases from V and 2 bases from J, with 21 bases between. CDR1 is SGHTA and CDR2 is FQGNSA in the germline V gene. The CDR3 is 16 amino acids. CDR3 DNA sequence: TGTGCCAGCAAGAGTGGTCGAGCGGACAGCCCCTACGAGCAGTACTTC. This gives the protein CASKSGRADSPYEQYF.